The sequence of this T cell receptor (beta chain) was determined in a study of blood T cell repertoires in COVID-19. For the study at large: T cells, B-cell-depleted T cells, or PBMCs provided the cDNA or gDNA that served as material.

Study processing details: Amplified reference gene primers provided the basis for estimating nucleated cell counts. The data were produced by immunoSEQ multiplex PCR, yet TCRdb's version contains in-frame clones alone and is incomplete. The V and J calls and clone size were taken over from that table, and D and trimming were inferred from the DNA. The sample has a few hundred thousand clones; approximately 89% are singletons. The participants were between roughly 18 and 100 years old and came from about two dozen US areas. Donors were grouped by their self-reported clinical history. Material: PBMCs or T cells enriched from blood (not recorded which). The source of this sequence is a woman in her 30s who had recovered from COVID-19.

The CDR3 spells CASSVAPQEAYEAFF. CDR3 nucleotide sequence: TGTGCCAGCAGCGTAGCCCCCCAAGAGGCTTATGAAGCTTTCTTT. This chain joins TRBV9 and TRBJ1-1; D is unclear. V was trimmed by 0 bases and J by 7 bases, leaving 16 bases between them. The germline V gene encodes CDR1 SGDLS and CDR2 YYNGEE. This CDR3 region has 15 residues.